This T cell receptor (beta chain) was sequenced in a study of tumor-infiltrating lymphocytes in primary liver carcinoma. Study overall: Ages ranged from 30 to 69, with HCC or mixed HCC-cholangiocarcinoma.

Points on this clonotype: The antigen is not known.

Germline V gene data show CDR1 as SGHKS and CDR2 as YYEKEE (reference sequence). V was clipped by 3 bases and J by 6 bases; unmatched bases: 4. The CDR3 has 15 amino acids. Blood RNA came from unsorted whole blood; germline DNA was also extracted. Chronic HBV infection affected patients, none of whom had received treatment. Study observations and caveats: Tumor top-250-clone fraction significantly exceeded that of blood (p = 0.039). In tumor-adjacent and tumor-blood pairs, overlap was lower than in tumor region pairs.

Researchers generated TCR beta cDNA from around 510 ng of total RNA, relying on a constant-region primer. Modified slightly, ARM-PCR produced TCR beta libraries over three nested multiplex PCR rounds. Two initial PCR rounds of around 10 cycles each paired TRBV1-TRBV30 forward primers with a C-beta reverse primer. TCRdb reanalysed the multiplex PCR reads using MiXCR and keeps one entry per CDR3 protein. The data show a few hundred thousand distinct CDR3 sequences, more than 55% seen once. This TCR came from a woman aged 25 to 39 with primary liver carcinoma and hepatitis B virus infection. The J gene is TRBJ2-3, the V gene TRBV5-5; TRBD2 aligns across 13 bases. The material sequenced was peripheral blood. The CDR3 protein is CASSWTSGGSDTQYF. The CDR3 coding sequence is TGTGCCAGCAGCTGGACTAGCGGGGGTTCGGATACGCAGTATTTT. The whole variable domain, remainder taken from reference TRBV5-5 and TRBJ2-3, is DAGVTQSPTHLIKTRGQQVTLRCSPISGHKSVSWYQQVLGQGPQFIFQYYEKEERGRGNFPDRFSARQFPNYSSELNVNALLLGDSALYLCASSWTSGGSDTQYFGPGTRLTVL.